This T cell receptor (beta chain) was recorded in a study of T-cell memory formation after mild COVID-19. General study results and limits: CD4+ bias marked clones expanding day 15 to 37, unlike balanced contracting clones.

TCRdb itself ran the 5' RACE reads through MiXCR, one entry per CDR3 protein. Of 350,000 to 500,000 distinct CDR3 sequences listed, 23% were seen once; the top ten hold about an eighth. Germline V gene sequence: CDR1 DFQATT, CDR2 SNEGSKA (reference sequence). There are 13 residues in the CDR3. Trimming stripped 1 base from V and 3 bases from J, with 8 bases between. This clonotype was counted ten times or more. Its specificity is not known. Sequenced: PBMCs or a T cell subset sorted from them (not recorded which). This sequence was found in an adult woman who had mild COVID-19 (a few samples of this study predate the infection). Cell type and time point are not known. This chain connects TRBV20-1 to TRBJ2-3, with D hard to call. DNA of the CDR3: TGCAGTGCTAGAGGAGGTACAACAGATACGCAGTATTTT. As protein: CSARGGTTDTQYF.